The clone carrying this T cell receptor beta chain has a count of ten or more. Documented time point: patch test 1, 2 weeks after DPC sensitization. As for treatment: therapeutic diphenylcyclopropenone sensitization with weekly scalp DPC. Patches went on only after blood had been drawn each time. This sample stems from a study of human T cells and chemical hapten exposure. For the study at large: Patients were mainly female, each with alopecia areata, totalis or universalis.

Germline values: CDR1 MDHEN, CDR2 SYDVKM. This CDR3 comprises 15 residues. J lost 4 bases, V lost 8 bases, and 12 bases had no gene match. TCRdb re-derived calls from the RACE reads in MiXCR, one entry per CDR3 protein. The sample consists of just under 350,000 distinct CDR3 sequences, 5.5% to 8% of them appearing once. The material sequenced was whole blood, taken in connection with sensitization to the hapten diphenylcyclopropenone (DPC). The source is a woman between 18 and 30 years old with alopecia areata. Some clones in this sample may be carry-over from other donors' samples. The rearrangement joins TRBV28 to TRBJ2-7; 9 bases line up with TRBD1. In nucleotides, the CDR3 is TGTGCCAGCCTGAAAAGGGGACAGGGTTCTTACGAGCAGTACTTC. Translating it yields CASLKRGQGSYEQYF.